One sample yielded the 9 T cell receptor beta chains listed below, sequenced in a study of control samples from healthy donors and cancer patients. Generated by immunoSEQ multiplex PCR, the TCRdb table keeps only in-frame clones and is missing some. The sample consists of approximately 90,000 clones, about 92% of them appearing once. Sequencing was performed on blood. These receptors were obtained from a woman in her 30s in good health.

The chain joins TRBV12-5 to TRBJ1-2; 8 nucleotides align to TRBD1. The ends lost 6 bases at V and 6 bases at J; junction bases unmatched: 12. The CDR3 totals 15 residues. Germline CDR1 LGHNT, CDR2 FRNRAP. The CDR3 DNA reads TGTGCTAGTGGGATCGGTTATGGACAGGGAGATGGCTACACCTTC. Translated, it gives CASGIGYGQGDGYTF.

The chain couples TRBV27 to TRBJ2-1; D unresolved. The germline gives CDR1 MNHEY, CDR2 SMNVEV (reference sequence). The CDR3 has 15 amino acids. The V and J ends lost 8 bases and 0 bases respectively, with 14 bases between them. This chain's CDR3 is CASGPSWSSYNEQFF. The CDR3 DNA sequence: TGTGCCAGCGGGCCGAGTTGGAGCTCCTACAATGAGCAGTTCTTC.

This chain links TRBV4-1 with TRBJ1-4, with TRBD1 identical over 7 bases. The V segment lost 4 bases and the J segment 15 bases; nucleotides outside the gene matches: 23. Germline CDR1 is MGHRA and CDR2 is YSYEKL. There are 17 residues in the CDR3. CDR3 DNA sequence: TGCGCCAGCAGCCTCTGGGGTGGGAAGAGGTCAGGGGGAAGTTTGTTTTTT. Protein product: CASSLWGGKRSGGSLFF.

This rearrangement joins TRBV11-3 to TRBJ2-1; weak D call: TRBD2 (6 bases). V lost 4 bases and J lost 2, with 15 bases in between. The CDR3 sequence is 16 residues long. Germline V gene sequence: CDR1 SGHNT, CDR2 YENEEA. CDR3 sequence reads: CASSYGGLEPYNEQFF. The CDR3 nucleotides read TGTGCCAGCAGCTACGGGGGACTGGAACCCTACAATGAGCAGTTCTTC.

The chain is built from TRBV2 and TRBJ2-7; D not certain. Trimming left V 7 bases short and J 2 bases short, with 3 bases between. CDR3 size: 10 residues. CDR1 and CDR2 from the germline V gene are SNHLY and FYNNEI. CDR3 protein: CASIAYEQYF. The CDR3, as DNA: TGTGCCAGCATAGCCTACGAGCAGTACTTC. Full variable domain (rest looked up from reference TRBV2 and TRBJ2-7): EPEVTQTPSHQVTQMGQEVILRCVPISNHLYFYWYRQILGQKVEFLVSFYNNEISEKSEIFDDQFSVERPDGSNFTLKIRSTKLEDSAMYFCASIAYEQYFGPGTRLTVT.

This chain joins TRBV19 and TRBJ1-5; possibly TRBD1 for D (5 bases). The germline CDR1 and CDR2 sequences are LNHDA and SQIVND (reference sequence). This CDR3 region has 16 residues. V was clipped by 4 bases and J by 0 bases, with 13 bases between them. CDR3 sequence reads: CASSRVAGNSNQPQHF. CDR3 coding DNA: TGTGCCAGTAGTAGGGTAGCAGGGAATAGCAATCAGCCCCAGCATTTT. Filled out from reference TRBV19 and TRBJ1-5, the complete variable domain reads DGGITQSPKYLFRKEGQNVTLSCEQNLNHDAMYWYRQDPGQGLRLIYYSQIVNDFQKGDIAEGYSVSREKKESFPLTVTSAQKNPTAFYLCASSRVAGNSNQPQHFGDGTRLSIL.

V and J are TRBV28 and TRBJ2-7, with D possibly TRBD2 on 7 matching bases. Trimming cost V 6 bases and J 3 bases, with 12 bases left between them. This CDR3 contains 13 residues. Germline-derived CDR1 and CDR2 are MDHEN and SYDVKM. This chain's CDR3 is CASRGGGYYEQYF. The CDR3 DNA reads TGTGCCAGCAGAGGGGGGGGTTACTACGAGCAGTACTTC.

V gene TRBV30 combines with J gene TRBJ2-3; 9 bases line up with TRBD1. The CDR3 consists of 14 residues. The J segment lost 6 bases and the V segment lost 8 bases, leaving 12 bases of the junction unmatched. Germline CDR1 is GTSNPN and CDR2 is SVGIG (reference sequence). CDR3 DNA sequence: TGTGCCGGTAACTTCCGGGACAGGGCCGATACGCAGTATTTT. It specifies CAGNFRDRADTQYF.

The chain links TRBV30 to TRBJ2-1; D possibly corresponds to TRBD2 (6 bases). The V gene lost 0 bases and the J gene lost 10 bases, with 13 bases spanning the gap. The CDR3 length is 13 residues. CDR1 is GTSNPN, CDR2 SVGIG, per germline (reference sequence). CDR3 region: CAWSVLGLGEQFF. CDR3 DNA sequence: TGTGCCTGGAGTGTACTGGGACTTGGGGAGCAGTTCTTC.